The rows below give T cell receptor beta chains drawn from one sample of a study of cytomegalovirus exposure and HLA in healthy donors. Produced via immunoSEQ multiplex PCR; TCRdb's table is partial and in-frame only. The table has 200,000 to 250,000 clones, approximately 83% seen once. Sequencing input: PBMCs. Receptors originate from a boy younger than 10 in good health and CMV-seronegative. The CDR3 runs from the conserved cysteine through the conserved F or W. The order of the fields is V gene, clone size, J gene, D gene, CDR3 DNA, CDR3 protein. The D gene is left open where the match is weak. Rows may omit the clone size; those that give it use once, few, many or a size class.

>TRBV7-9|.|TRBJ1-3|.
TGTGCCAGCAGCTTACTGGACGGGGTAAACACCATATATTTT
CASSLLDGVNTIYF
>TRBV5-6|.|TRBJ1-1|TRBD1
TGTGCCAGCAGCTTGGTCGTCGGACAGGTTGGGGGACTGAACACTGAAGCTTTCTTT
CASSLVVGQVGGLNTEAFF
>TRBV5-3|.|TRBJ2-7|TRBD1
TGTGCCAGAAGCCCCCGGGACAGGGCGATCTTC
CARSPRDRAIF
>TRBV28|.|TRBJ2-5|TRBD1
TGTGCCAGCAGTACGGGGACAGGGGCCGGAACCCAGTACTTC
CASSTGTGAGTQYF
>TRBV9|once|TRBJ2-1|TRBD2
TGTGCCAGCAGCGTAGCGGCGGGGGCCTACAATGAGCAGTTCTTC
CASSVAAGAYNEQFF
>TRBV5-6|once|TRBJ2-5|.
TGTGCCAGCAGCTTACAGGGAACAGAGACCCAGTACTTC
CASSLQGTETQYF
>TRBV18|.|TRBJ1-4|TRBD1
TGTGCCAGCTCACCATTTACCGGGACAGGGGGAGCAACTAATGAAAAACTGTTTTTT
CASSPFTGTGGATNEKLFF
>TRBV4-2|.|TRBJ1-1|.
TGTGCCAGCAGCCAAGATCTGAGGGCCACTGAAGCTTTCTTT
CASSQDLRATEAFF
>TRBV5-4|.|TRBJ2-2|.
TGTGCCAGCAGCTTGGTCAAGGGAGCCGGGGAGCTGTTTTTT
CASSLVKGAGELFF
>TRBV6-6|.|TRBJ1-1|.
TGTGCCAGCAGTTACGGAGAGACAGTTGAAGCTTTCTTT
CASSYGETVEAFF
>TRBV6-1|.|TRBJ1-1|.
TGTGCCAGCCACCTGGGAGCGAACACTGAAGCTTTCTTT
CASHLGANTEAFF
>TRBV7-6|.|TRBJ2-5|.
TGTGCCAGCAGCTTAGAAGCTAGCTCGGAGACCCAGTACTTC
CASSLEASSETQYF
>TRBV28|.|TRBJ1-5|TRBD1
TGTGCCAGCAGTTTATACAGGGGCGGGCAGCCCCAGCATTTT
CASSLYRGGQPQHF
>TRBV30|.|TRBJ1-5|.
TGTGCCTGGAGTCTAGAGAATCAGCCCCAGCATTTT
CAWSLENQPQHF
>TRBV7-8|.|TRBJ1-2|TRBD1
TGTGCCAGCAGCCCAGACAGGGGGGATTATGGCTACACCTTC
CASSPDRGDYGYTF
>TRBV6-1|.|TRBJ1-4|.
TGTGCCAGCAGTGAAAACACCGGGGGGGATGAAAAACTGTTTTTT
CASSENTGGDEKLFF
>TRBV28|.|TRBJ1-2|.
TGTGCCAGCAGTTTGGTTGCGGAGGGGAACTATGGCTACACCTTC
CASSLVAEGNYGYTF
>TRBV9|.|TRBJ1-5|TRBD1
TGTGCCAGCAGCGGACAGGGCCTCAATCAGCCCCAGCATTTT
CASSGQGLNQPQHF
>TRBV9|.|TRBJ1-5|TRBD1
TGTGCCAGCAGCCCAGGACAGGGGGTTAATCAGCCCCAGCATTTT
CASSPGQGVNQPQHF
>TRBV4-2|.|TRBJ1-4|.
TGTGCCAGCAGCCAAGGCGGCAGAGGGGAAAAACTGTTTTTT
CASSQGGRGEKLFF
>TRBV19|.|TRBJ2-7|TRBD1
TGTGCCAGTAGTCAGGGGACAGGGTTTTACGAGCAGTACTTC
CASSQGTGFYEQYF
>TRBV6-1|few|TRBJ2-3|TRBD2
TGTGCCAGCACCAGGGCTAGCGGGAGTACAGATACGCAGTATTTT
CASTRASGSTDTQYF
>TRBV7-9|once|TRBJ2-7|TRBD1
TGTGCCAGCAGCCCGGCGGACAGGACCCGCGAGCAGTACTTC
CASSPADRTREQYF
>TRBV19|.|TRBJ2-4|TRBD1
TGTGCCAGTAGCCCGGGACAGGGGAAAAACATTCAGTACTTC
CASSPGQGKNIQYF
>TRBV6-6|.|TRBJ2-7|TRBD1
TGTGCCACCTGGGACAGGTCCTACGAGCAGTACTTC
CATWDRSYEQYF
>TRBV29-1|.|TRBJ1-2|TRBD1
TGCAGCGTTCCGACAGGGCGCGGCTACACCTTC
CSVPTGRGYTF
>TRBV30|.|TRBJ2-7|.
TGTGCCTGGGACAGATTCAACGAGCAGTACTTC
CAWDRFNEQYF
>TRBV6-1|few|TRBJ2-7|.
TGTGCCAGCAGTGAATTGGCAGGGTCCTACGAGCAGTACTTC
CASSELAGSYEQYF
>TRBV4-1|few|TRBJ2-7|.
TGCGCCAGCAGCCAAGATGACGGGTCCTACGAGCAGTACTTC
CASSQDDGSYEQYF
>TRBV6-5|.|TRBJ1-2|.
TGTGCCAGTTCCCAGGGTCGGGGGGGCTACACCTTC
CASSQGRGGYTF
>TRBV6-5|.|TRBJ1-4|.
TGTGCCAGCAGTTACGCCCGTCCGAGACAGAGTGAAAAACTGTTTTTT
CASSYARPRQSEKLFF
>TRBV27|.|TRBJ2-2|TRBD2
TGTGCCAGCAGTTTATCGCCCTTGACTAGCGGGGGGGACACCGGGGAGCTGTTTTTT
CASSLSPLTSGGDTGELFF
>TRBV9|.|TRBJ1-4|.
TGTGCCAGCAGCCTTGAAGGGGCGCCTAATGAAAAACTGTTTTTT
CASSLEGAPNEKLFF
>TRBV30|.|TRBJ2-6|TRBD1
TGTGCCGGAGGAGGGACAGGGATTTCTGGGGCCAACGTCCTGACTTTC
CAGGGTGISGANVLTF
>TRBV10-3|.|TRBJ1-1|.
TGTGCCATCAGTGAGTCGATTAACTCCAACGAAGCTTTCTTT
CAISESINSNEAFF
>TRBV4-1|.|TRBJ2-3|.
TGCGCCAGCAGCCTCCTAGCGAGAGTTACAGATACGCAGTATTTT
CASSLLARVTDTQYF
>TRBV14|once|TRBJ2-3|TRBD2
TGTGCCAGCAACCCCTCGGCGGGGGGGAGCACAGATACGCAGTATTTT
CASNPSAGGSTDTQYF
>TRBV5-4|.|TRBJ2-1|TRBD1
TGTGCCAGCAGCTTACCGGGACAGGGGGTGTATGAGCAGTTCTTC
CASSLPGQGVYEQFF
>TRBV6-6|.|TRBJ2-7|.
TGTGCCAGCAGTAAATCATACGAGCAGTACTTC
CASSKSYEQYF
>TRBV5-4|few|TRBJ1-6|.
TGTGCCAGCAGCCCCGGCAGGGTCTATAATTCACCCCTCCACTTT
CASSPGRVYNSPLHF